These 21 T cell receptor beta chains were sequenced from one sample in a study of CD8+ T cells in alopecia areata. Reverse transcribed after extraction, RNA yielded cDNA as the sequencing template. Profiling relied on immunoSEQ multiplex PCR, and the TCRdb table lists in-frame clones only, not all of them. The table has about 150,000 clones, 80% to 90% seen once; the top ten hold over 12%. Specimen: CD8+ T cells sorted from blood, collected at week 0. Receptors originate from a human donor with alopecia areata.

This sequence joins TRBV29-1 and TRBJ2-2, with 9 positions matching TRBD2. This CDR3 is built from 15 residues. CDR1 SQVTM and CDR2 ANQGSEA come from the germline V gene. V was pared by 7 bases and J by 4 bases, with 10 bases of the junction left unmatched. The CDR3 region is CSAAIAGVGTGELFF. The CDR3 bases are TGCAGCGCGGCGATAGCGGGAGTCGGCACCGGGGAGCTGTTTTTT.

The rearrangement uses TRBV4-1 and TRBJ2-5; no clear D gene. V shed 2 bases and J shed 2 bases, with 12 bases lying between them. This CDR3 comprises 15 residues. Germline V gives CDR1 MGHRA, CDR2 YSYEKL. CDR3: CASSQQYVGQETQYF. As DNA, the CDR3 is TGCGCCAGCAGCCAACAGTATGTGGGGCAAGAGACCCAGTACTTC.

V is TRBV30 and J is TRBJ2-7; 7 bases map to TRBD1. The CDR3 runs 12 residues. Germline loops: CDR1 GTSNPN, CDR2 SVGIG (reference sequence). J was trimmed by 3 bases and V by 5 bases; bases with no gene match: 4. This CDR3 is CAWDRVDYEQYF. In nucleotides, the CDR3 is TGTGCCTGGGACAGGGTTGACTACGAGCAGTACTTC.

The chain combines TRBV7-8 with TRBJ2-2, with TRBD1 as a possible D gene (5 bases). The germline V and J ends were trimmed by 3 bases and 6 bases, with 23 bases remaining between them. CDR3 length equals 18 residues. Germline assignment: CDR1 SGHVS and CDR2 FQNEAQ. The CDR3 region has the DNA TGTGCCAGCAGCTTTTATGGGGCAGGGCGAGCCGAAGCCGGGGAGCTGTTTTTT. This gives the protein CASSFYGAGRAEAGELFF.

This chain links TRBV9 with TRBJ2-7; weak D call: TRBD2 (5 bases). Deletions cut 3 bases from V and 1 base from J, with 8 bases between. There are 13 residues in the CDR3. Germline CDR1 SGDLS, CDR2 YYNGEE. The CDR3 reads CASSGGPSYEQYF. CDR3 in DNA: TGTGCCAGCAGCGGAGGGCCGTCCTACGAGCAGTACTTC.

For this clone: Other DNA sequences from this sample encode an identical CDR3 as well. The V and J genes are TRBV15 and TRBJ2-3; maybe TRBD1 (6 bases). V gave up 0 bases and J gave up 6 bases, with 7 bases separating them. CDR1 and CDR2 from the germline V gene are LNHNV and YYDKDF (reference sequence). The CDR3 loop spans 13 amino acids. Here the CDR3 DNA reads TGTGCCACCAGCAGAGATAGGGGGGATACGCAGTATTTT. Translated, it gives CATSRDRGDTQYF.

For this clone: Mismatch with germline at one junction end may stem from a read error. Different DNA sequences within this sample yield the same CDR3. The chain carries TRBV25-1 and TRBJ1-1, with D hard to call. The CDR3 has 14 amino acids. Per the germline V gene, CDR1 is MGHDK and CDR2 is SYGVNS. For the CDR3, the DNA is TGTGCCAGCGCGGGTCCCGGAGGGAGCACTGAAGCCTTCTTT. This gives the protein CASAGPGGSTEAFF.

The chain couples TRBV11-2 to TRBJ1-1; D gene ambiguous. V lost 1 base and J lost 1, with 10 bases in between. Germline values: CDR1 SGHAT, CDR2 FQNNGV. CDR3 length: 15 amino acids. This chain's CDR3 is CASSLVRWANTEAFF. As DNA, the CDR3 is TGTGCCAGCAGCTTAGTAAGGTGGGCGAACACTGAAGCTTTCTTT.

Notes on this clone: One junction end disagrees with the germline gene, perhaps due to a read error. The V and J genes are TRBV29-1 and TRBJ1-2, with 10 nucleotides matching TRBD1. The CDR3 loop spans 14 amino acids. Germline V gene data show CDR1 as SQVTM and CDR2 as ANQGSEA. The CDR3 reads CSVEGTGEGYGYTF. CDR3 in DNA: TGCAGCGTGGAAGGGACAGGGGAGGGCTATGGCTACACCTTC.

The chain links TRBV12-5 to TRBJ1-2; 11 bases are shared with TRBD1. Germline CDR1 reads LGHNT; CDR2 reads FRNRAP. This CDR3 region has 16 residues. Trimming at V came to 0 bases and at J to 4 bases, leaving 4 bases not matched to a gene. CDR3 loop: CASGLVRTGGSYGYTF. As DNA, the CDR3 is TGTGCTAGTGGTTTGGTTCGGACAGGGGGCTCCTATGGCTACACCTTC.

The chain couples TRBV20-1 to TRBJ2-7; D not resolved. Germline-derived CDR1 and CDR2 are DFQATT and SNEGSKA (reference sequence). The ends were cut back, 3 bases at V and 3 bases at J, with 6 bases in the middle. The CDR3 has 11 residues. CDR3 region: CSARWGYEQYF. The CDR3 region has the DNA TGCAGTGCTAGGTGGGGCTACGAGCAGTACTTC.

The CDR3 nucleotides read TGTGCCAGTAGTATTGATGATCACTCGCCATCTGAGCAGTACTTC. This translates into CASSIDDHSPSEQYF. The chain is built from TRBV19 and TRBJ2-7; D not resolved. Deletions cut 3 bases from V and 7 bases from J, with 19 bases between. The CDR3 has 15 amino acids. Germline V CDR1 and CDR2: LNHDA, SQIVND (reference sequence).

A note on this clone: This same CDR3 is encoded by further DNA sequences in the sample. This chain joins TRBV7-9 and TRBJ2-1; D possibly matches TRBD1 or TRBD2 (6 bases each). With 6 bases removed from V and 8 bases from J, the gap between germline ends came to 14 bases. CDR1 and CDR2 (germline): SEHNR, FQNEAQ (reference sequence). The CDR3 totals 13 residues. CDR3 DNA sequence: TGTGCCAGCAGTCCTTCCGGGGGCGATGAGCAGTTCTTC. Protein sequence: CASSPSGGDEQFF.

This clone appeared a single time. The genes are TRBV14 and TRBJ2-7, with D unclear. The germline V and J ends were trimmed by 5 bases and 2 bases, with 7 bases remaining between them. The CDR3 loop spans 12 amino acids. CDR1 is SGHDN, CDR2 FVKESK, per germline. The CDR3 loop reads CASSSTPYEQYF. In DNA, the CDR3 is TGTGCCAGCAGCTCCACCCCCTACGAGCAGTACTTC.

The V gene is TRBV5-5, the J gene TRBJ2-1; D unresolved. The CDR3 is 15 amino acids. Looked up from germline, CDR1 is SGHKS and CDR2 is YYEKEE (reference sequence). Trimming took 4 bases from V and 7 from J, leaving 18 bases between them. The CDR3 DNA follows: TGTGCCAGCAGCGGTGGTTTAAGTTTGGTGAATGAGCAGTTCTTC. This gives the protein CASSGGLSLVNEQFF.

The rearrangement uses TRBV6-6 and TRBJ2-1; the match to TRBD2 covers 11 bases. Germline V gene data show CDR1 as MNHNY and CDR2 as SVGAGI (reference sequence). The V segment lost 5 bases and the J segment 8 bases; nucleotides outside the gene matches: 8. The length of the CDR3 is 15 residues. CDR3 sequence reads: CASSAPTSGVYEQFF. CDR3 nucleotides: TGTGCCAGCAGTGCCCCGACTAGCGGGGTCTATGAGCAGTTCTTC.

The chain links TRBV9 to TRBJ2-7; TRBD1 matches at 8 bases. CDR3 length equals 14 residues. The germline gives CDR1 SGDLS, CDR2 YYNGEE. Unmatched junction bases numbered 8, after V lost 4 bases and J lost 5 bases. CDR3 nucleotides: TGTGCCAGCAGCACTACAGGGGGTCGGGACGAGCAGTACTTC. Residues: CASSTTGGRDEQYF.

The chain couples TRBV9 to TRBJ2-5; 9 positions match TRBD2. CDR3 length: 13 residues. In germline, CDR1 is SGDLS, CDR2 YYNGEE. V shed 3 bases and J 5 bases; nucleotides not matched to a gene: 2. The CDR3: CASSDTSGETQYF. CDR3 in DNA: TGTGCCAGCAGCGATACTAGCGGGGAGACCCAGTACTTC.

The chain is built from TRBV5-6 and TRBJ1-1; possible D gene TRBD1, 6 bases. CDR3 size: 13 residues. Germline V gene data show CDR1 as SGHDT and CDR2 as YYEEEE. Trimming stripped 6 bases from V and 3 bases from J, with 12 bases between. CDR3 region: CASNDRGDTEAFF. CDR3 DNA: TGTGCCAGCAACGATAGGGGGGACACTGAAGCTTTCTTT.

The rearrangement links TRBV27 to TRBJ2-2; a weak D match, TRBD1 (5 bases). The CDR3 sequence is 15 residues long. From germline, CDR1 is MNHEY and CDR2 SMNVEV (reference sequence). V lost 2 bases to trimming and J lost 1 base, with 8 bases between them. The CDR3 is CASSLVTGNTGELFF. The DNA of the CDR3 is TGTGCCAGCAGTTTAGTCACAGGGAACACCGGGGAGCTGTTTTTT.

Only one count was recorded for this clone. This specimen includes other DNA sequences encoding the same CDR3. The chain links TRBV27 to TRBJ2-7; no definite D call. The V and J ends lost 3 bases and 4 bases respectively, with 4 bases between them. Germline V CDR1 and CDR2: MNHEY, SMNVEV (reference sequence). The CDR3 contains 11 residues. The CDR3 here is CASSFGYEQYF. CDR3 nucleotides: TGTGCCAGCAGTTTCGGGTACGAGCAGTACTTC.